What follows are 5 T cell receptor beta chains derived from one specimen sequenced in a study of T cell repertoires in cytomegalovirus infection. TCRdb processed the reads anew with MiXCR; each CDR3 protein has one entry. The sample carries around 450,000 distinct CDR3 sequences, roughly 30% recorded once. Sequencing was performed on PBMCs. Receptors were obtained from a human donor in good health (CMV status not recorded). Some clones in this sample may be carry-over from other donors' samples.

CDR3 bases: TGCAGTGCTACCGGGACAGGAGAGGACTACACCTTC. Translation gives CSATGTGEDYTF. The chain recombines TRBV20-1 with TRBJ1-2; TRBD1 matches at 8 bases. This CDR3 is 12 amino acids long. Germline-derived CDR1 and CDR2 are DFQATT and SNEGSKA (reference sequence). J lost 10 bases, V lost 4 bases, and 8 bases had no gene match.

This clonotype was recorded a few times. The J gene is TRBJ2-7, the V gene TRBV27; D is unclear. Trimming left V 2 bases short and J 0 bases short, with 11 bases between. The CDR3 runs 15 residues. Germline assignment: CDR1 MNHEY and CDR2 SMNVEV (reference sequence). CDR3: CASSLSQATSYEQYF. Written as DNA, the CDR3 is TGTGCCAGCAGTTTAAGTCAGGCAACCTCCTACGAGCAGTACTTC.

The sample holds a few counts of this clonotype. The genes are TRBV12-5 and TRBJ2-5; D may match TRBD1 or TRBD2 (5 bases each). The CDR3 totals 12 residues. Trimming pared 1 base from V and 10 bases from J, leaving 10 bases between. Germline lookup yields CDR1 LGHNT and CDR2 FRNRAP. The CDR3 region is CASGLDWGIQYF. The CDR3 DNA is TGTGCTAGTGGTTTGGACTGGGGGATCCAGTACTTC.

The chain is built from TRBV20-1 and TRBJ1-5; 9 nucleotides line up with TRBD1. The CDR3 length is 16 residues. Trimming removed 1 base from V and 2 bases from J; junction bases left unmatched: 6. Germline lookup yields CDR1 DFQATT and CDR2 SNEGSKA (reference sequence). CDR3 bases: TGCAGTGCTAGAGCCACAGGGGGCCTGGGCAATCAGCCCCAGCATTTT. It translates to CSARATGGLGNQPQHF.

The chain couples TRBV6-2 or TRBV6-3 to TRBJ1-2; D is unclear. The CDR3 has 13 amino acids. The germline gives CDR1 MNHEY, CDR2 SVGEGT. V was trimmed by 6 bases and J by 2 bases, leaving 10 bases between them. The CDR3: CASRTRENYGYTF. In DNA, the CDR3 is TGTGCCAGCAGAACGAGGGAGAACTATGGCTACACCTTC.